Listed below are T cell receptor beta chains from one sample, sequenced in a study of radiation and T cells in renal cell carcinoma. Sequencing was performed with immunoSEQ multiplex PCR; in TCRdb, only in-frame clones are kept and a portion is missing. The sample has around 140,000 clones, around 78% seen once. The source was blood, collected from a patient whose treatment included radiotherapy and nephrectomy. These receptors were obtained from a woman between 50 and 59 years old with renal cell carcinoma. Both conserved end residues are part of each CDR3. D genes are given only for firm matches. Not every row has a clone size; where given, it reads once, few, many or a size class.

>TRBV6-1|NA|once|TRBJ2-7
TGTGCCAGCAGTGAGGCAGGAAGCTCCTACGAGCAGTACTTC
CASSEAGSSYEQYF
>TRBV5-4|NA|NA|TRBJ2-2
TGTGCCAGCAGCCACTGGGACCAAGGCGCCGGGGAGCTGTTTTTT
CASSHWDQGAGELFF
>TRBV2|NA|NA|TRBJ2-7
TGTGCCAGCAGTGAACCCCAAAAAGACAAGCAGTACTTC
CASSEPQKDKQYF
>TRBV4-1|NA|few|TRBJ1-5
TGCGCCAGCAGCCAAGCTCAGAGAGTTCAGCCCCAGCATTTT
CASSQAQRVQPQHF
>TRBV10-3|NA|NA|TRBJ1-2
TGTGCCATCAGACCGGACGCCGGGGGCTCCGGCTACACCTTC
CAIRPDAGGSGYTF
>TRBV15|NA|few|TRBJ1-5
TGTGCCACCAGCCGCCGTAGGGGCAATCAGCCCCAGCATTTT
CATSRRRGNQPQHF
>TRBV29-1|NA|NA|TRBJ1-2
TGCAGCGTTGCGCAGACAGGCCGCTATGGCTACACCTTC
CSVAQTGRYGYTF
>TRBV5-6|NA|NA|TRBJ1-2
TGTGCCAGCAGCTTGGGGGGCAGCGGAAACTATGGCTACACCTTC
CASSLGGSGNYGYTF
>TRBV6-5|NA|NA|TRBJ1-1
TGTGCCAGCAGTTCGGCCCCCCTTGACACTGAAGCTTTCTTT
CASSSAPLDTEAFF
>TRBV14|NA|NA|TRBJ2-7
TGTGCCAGCAGCCACGCGCCTTCAAGCCCCGAGCAGTACTTC
CASSHAPSSPEQYF
>TRBV5-1|NA|NA|TRBJ2-7
TGCGCCAGCAGCGATCCTTTCACCTACGAGCAGTACTTC
CASSDPFTYEQYF
>TRBV13|NA|NA|TRBJ2-1
TGTGCCAGCAGGGAGAACAATGAGCAGTTCTTC
CASRENNEQFF